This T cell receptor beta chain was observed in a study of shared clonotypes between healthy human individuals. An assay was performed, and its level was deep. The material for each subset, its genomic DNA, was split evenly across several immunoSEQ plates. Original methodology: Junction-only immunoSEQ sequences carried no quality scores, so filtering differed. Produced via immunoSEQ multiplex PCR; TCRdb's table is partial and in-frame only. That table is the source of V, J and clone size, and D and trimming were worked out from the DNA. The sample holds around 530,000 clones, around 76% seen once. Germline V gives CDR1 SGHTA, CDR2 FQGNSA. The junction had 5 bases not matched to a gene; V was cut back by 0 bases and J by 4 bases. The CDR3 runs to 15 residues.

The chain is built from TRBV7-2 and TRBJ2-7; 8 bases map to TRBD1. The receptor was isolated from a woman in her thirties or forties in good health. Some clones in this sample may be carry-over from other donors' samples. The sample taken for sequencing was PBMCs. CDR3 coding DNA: TGTGCCAGCAGCTTAGCTCCCGGGACAGGTTACGAGCAGTACTTC. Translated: CASSLAPGTGYEQYF.